Presented here are 27 T cell receptor beta chains from one specimen sequenced in a study of T cell repertoires in cytomegalovirus infection. No cognate antigen is known for these TCRs. TCRdb independently ran MiXCR on the reads; one entry per CDR3 protein. The sample contains around 100,000 distinct CDR3 sequences, more than 30% of which appear only once. The input for sequencing was CD8+ T cells from cultured PBMCs, taken from culture after CMV antigen stimulation. These receptors all come from a human donor in good health (CMV status not recorded). Some clones in this sample may be carry-over from other donors' samples.

This chain joins TRBV28 and TRBJ1-1; D is unresolved. CDR3 length: 14 residues. The germline CDR1 and CDR2 sequences are MDHEN and SYDVKM. V gave up 0 bases and J gave up 2 bases, with 7 bases separating them. CDR3 sequence reads: CASSLWADNTEAFF. The CDR3 DNA is TGTGCCAGCAGTTTATGGGCAGACAACACTGAAGCTTTCTTT.

About this clonotype itself: One junction end does not reproduce the germline sequence, and a read error may be involved. This chain links TRBV7-8 with TRBJ1-1, with 7 bases aligning to TRBD1. CDR1 is SGHVS, CDR2 FQNEAQ, per germline. The CDR3 runs 17 residues. DNA of the CDR3: TGTGCCAGCATCTTAGCCAGGACAGGACAGCTGAACACTGAAGCTTTCTTT. Amino acid sequence: CASILARTGQLNTEAFF. Full variable domain (missing parts from reference TRBV7-8 and TRBJ1-1): GAGVSQSPRYKVAKRGQDVALRCDPISGHVSLFWYQQALGQGPEFLTYFQNEAQLDKSGLPSDRFFAERPEGSVSTLKIQRTQQEDSAVYLCASILARTGQLNTEAFFGQGTRLTVV.

The table lists this clonotype with a few counts. This CDR3 is CASSDQTSGGDLLGTGELFF. The CDR3 DNA reads as TGTGCCAGCAGTGACCAGACTAGCGGGGGGGATCTTCTGGGCACCGGGGAGCTGTTTTTT. The chain has TRBV2 and TRBJ2-2, with 14 bases fitting TRBD2. The CDR3 totals 20 residues. V was clipped by 3 bases and J by 4 bases; unmatched bases: 13. Looked up from germline, CDR1 is SNHLY and CDR2 is FYNNEI.

This clonotype came up many times. This chain links TRBV5-6 with TRBJ2-1; possibly TRBD1 or TRBD2 for D (5 bases each). This CDR3 is 14 amino acids long. V was pared by 3 bases and J by 10 bases, with 17 bases between. CDR1 SGHDT and CDR2 YYEEEE come from the germline V gene. CDR3 sequence: CASSSGWGSSEQFF. CDR3 sequence (DNA): TGTGCCAGCAGCTCCGGCTGGGGGTCCAGCGAGCAGTTCTTC.

The chain recombines TRBV5-6 with TRBJ2-1; maybe TRBD2 (6 bases). The ends were cut back, 5 bases at V and 5 bases at J, with 20 bases in the middle. This CDR3 is 16 amino acids long. Germline CDR1 reads SGHDT; CDR2 reads YYEEEE. Written as DNA, the CDR3 is TGTGCCAGCAGTTCCGGGGGTATCGGAGAAAACAATGAGCAGTTCTTC. Its translation: CASSSGGIGENNEQFF.

This clonotype was seen only a few times. The chain couples TRBV7-6 to TRBJ1-4; the D gene is possibly TRBD1 (6 bases). This CDR3 has 15 residues. The V and J ends lost 5 bases and 2 bases respectively, with 12 bases between them. Germline assignment: CDR1 SGHVS and CDR2 FNYEAQ. The CDR3 spells CASSGGHATNEKLFF. As DNA, the CDR3 is TGTGCCAGCAGCGGGGGACATGCGACTAATGAAAAACTGTTTTTT.

The table lists this clonotype with a few counts. CDR3 protein: CASSQDGPPATGVGGPVTDTQYF. CDR3 nucleotide sequence: TGCGCCAGCAGCCAAGACGGCCCACCGGCGACGGGGGTCGGGGGGCCGGTCACAGATACGCAGTATTTT. The V and J genes are TRBV4-3 and TRBJ2-3; D is perhaps TRBD2 (7 bases). V was cut by 0 bases and J by 2 bases, with 33 bases left in between. The CDR3 is 23 amino acids. Germline V gene sequence: CDR1 LGHNA, CDR2 YSLEER.

This clonotype was seen a few times. The chain recombines TRBV7-9 with TRBJ2-1; D unclear. This CDR3 comprises 15 residues. The V end was cut by 7 bases, the J end by 5 bases, with 18 bases between. Germline lookup yields CDR1 SEHNR and CDR2 FQNEAQ (reference sequence). The CDR3 spells CASTSLEALHNEQFF. CDR3 DNA sequence: TGTGCCAGCACCTCCCTCGAGGCTTTACACAATGAGCAGTTCTTC.

The chain joins TRBV13 to TRBJ2-7; D is possibly TRBD1 (6 bases). The germline V gene has CDR1 PRHDT and CDR2 FYEKMQ (reference sequence). The V and J ends lost 9 bases and 1 base respectively, with 13 bases between them. This CDR3 has 13 residues. In DNA form, the CDR3 reads TGTGCCAGTAACACAGGGTCGTCCTACGAGCAGTACTTC. Its protein product is CASNTGSSYEQYF.

A few counts support this clonotype. This chain joins TRBV10-3 and TRBJ2-7; TRBD2 might be the D (6 bases). Per the germline V gene, CDR1 is ENHRY and CDR2 is SYGVKD. The V end lost 9 bases, the J end lost 3 bases, and 24 bases lay between the germline ends. This CDR3 is 16 amino acids long. In DNA form, the CDR3 reads TGTGCCATAAACGATCCGGGGAGGCAAAGGGGCTACGAGCAGTACTTC. This encodes CAINDPGRQRGYEQYF.

This clonotype occurred a few times. The chain has TRBV7-3 and TRBJ1-1; D remains unclear. The CDR3 is made up of 12 amino acids. Deletions cut 3 bases from V and 5 bases from J, with 7 bases between. Germline V gene data show CDR1 as SGHTA and CDR2 as FQGTGA. This CDR3 reads CASSFFETEAFF. The CDR3 DNA reads TGTGCCAGCAGCTTCTTTGAGACTGAAGCTTTCTTT.

This clonotype was found once. The V call is TRBV20-1, the J call TRBJ2-2, with a tentative D call TRBD1 (6 bases). CDR1 and CDR2 (germline): DFQATT, SNEGSKA (reference sequence). The V end was cut by 1 base, the J end by 4 bases, with 10 bases between. The CDR3 spans 14 residues. CDR3 sequence (DNA): TGCAGTGCTAGAGGTGAGGGGGTCACCGGGGAGCTGTTTTTT. Its translation: CSARGEGVTGELFF.

This clonotype showed up many times. The chain recombines TRBV3-1 with TRBJ1-6, with 9 bases identical to TRBD1. CDR1 and CDR2 from the germline V gene are LGHDT and YNNKEL (reference sequence). CDR3 size: 16 residues. The ends lost 1 base at V and 9 bases at J; junction bases unmatched: 7. CDR3 region: CASSQGTGTGFSPLHF. CDR3 DNA sequence: TGTGCCAGCAGCCAAGGGACCGGGACAGGGTTTTCACCCCTCCACTTT.

This clonotype is a singleton in its sample. A much larger clone differs by one base, so this may be a read error. The rearrangement joins TRBV7-2 to TRBJ2-1; 8 bases line up with TRBD2. V lost 1 base to trimming and J lost 6 bases; unmatched junction nucleotides: 17. The CDR3 loop spans 19 amino acids. Germline loops: CDR1 SGHTA, CDR2 FQGNSA. The CDR3 sequence is CASSLVPSLRGGNSNEQFF. CDR3 in DNA: TGTGCCAGCAGCTTAGTCCCTAGCCTACGCGGGGGGAACTCCAATGAGCAGTTCTTC. The whole variable domain, filled in from reference TRBV7-2 and TRBJ2-1, reads GAGVSQSPSNKVTEKGKDVELRCDPISGHTALYWYRQSLGQGLEFLIYFQGNSAPDKSGLPSDRFSAERTGGSVSTLTIQRTQQEDSAVYLCASSLVPSLRGGNSNEQFFGPGTRLTVL.

This clonotype was counted at least ten times. The chain uses TRBV7-9 and TRBJ2-5; 8 positions match TRBD1. CDR3 size: 15 residues. Germline loops: CDR1 SEHNR, CDR2 FQNEAQ (reference sequence). V trimming: 5 bases; J trimming: 4 bases; junction bases outside the gene matches: 9. The CDR3: CASSPTDRVGETQYF. CDR3 nucleotide sequence: TGTGCCAGCAGCCCTACGGACAGGGTCGGAGAGACCCAGTACTTC.

This rearrangement joins TRBV15 to TRBJ1-1, with 7 bases matching TRBD1. Germline V gives CDR1 LNHNV, CDR2 YYDKDF (reference sequence). The CDR3 runs 13 residues. V lost 3 bases, J lost 10 bases, and 8 bases stayed unmatched. Written as DNA, the CDR3 is TGTGCCACCAGCAGTGAAGGGCAGGGGGTAGCTTTCTTT. Its protein product is CATSSEGQGVAFF.

The chain couples TRBV10-3 to TRBJ2-1; no reliable D call. Germline assignment: CDR1 ENHRY and CDR2 SYGVKD. CDR3 length: 13 residues. V lost 4 bases and J lost 1, with 5 bases in between. The CDR3 sequence: CAISGGSYNEQFF. The CDR3 DNA follows: TGTGCCATCAGTGGGGGTTCCTACAATGAGCAGTTCTTC.

This clonotype has a single count. This sequence joins TRBV28 and TRBJ2-3; a possible D gene is TRBD2 (5 bases). This CDR3 contains 14 residues. Germline values: CDR1 MDHEN, CDR2 SYDVKM. For the CDR3, the DNA is TGTGCTGTAGCTCCGACTACCTCCTGGGATACGCAGTATTTT. It is translated as CAVAPTTSWDTQYF. Looking up the rest from reference TRBV28 and TRBJ2-3 gives the full variable domain: DVKVTQSSRYLVKRTGEKVFLECVQDMDHENMFWYRQDPGLGLRLIYFSYDVKMKEKGDIPEGYSVSREKKERFSLILESASTNQTSMYLCAVAPTTSWDTQYFGPGTRLTVL.

This chain uses TRBV7-9 with TRBJ2-4; D is possibly TRBD2 (6 bases). Germline values: CDR1 SEHNR, CDR2 FQNEAQ (reference sequence). Trimming left V 1 base short and J 8 bases short, with 15 bases between. The CDR3 loop spans 15 amino acids. CDR3 region: CASSLGRDFNDIQYF. DNA of the CDR3: TGTGCCAGCAGCTTAGGGCGGGACTTTAACGACATTCAGTACTTC.

This clonotype has at least ten counts. The chain is built from TRBV7-2 and TRBJ2-4, with 7 positions matching TRBD2. Germline CDR1 and CDR2: SGHTA and FQGNSA. J gave up 9 bases and V 2 bases, and 10 bases lay outside the gene matches. The length of the CDR3 is 15 residues. Written as DNA, the CDR3 is TGTGCCAGCAGCTTAAATTCGGCAGGGAGGGCCATTCAGTACTTC. It specifies CASSLNSAGRAIQYF.

J is TRBJ2-1 and V is TRBV2; D not certain. The CDR3 loop spans 11 amino acids. The germline V gene has CDR1 SNHLY and CDR2 FYNNEI. V was clipped by 5 bases and J by 8 bases, with 7 bases between them. The CDR3 DNA is TGTGCCAGCAGTACCAACGATGAGCAGTTCTTC. Its translation is CASSTNDEQFF.

J is TRBJ1-1 and V is TRBV19; D not certain. The germline CDR1 and CDR2 sequences are LNHDA and SQIVND (reference sequence). V was shortened by 4 bases and J by 5 bases, with 11 bases between the two germline ends. The CDR3 covers 13 residues. CDR3 residues: CASSRRWETEAFF. CDR3 nucleotides: TGTGCCAGTAGTAGGAGGTGGGAAACTGAAGCTTTCTTT.

The V call is TRBV7-9, the J call TRBJ2-7; D is uncertain. V lost 4 bases to trimming and J lost 4 bases, with 14 bases between them. The CDR3 is made up of 14 amino acids. Germline lookup yields CDR1 SEHNR and CDR2 FQNEAQ (reference sequence). Here the CDR3 reads CASSSPGRDYEQYF. In DNA, the CDR3 is TGTGCCAGCAGCTCGCCGGGTCGAGATTACGAGCAGTACTTC.

The J gene is TRBJ1-4, the V gene TRBV6-6; D call uncertain. The CDR3 covers 15 residues. V dropped 4 bases and J dropped 0 bases, with 9 bases sitting between them. The germline gives CDR1 MNHNY, CDR2 SVGAGI (reference sequence). DNA of the CDR3: TGTGCCAGCAGTTTACTCCAGGCAACTAATGAAAAACTGTTTTTT. Translating it yields CASSLLQATNEKLFF.

This clonotype has at least ten counts. The chain joins TRBV12-3 or TRBV12-4 to TRBJ1-1; perhaps TRBD1 as D (6 bases). Trimming cost V 4 bases and J 3 bases, with 6 bases left between them. The CDR3 totals 12 residues. CDR3 sequence (DNA): TGTGCCAGCAGTTCAGGGGACACTGAAGCTTTCTTT. It translates to CASSSGDTEAFF.

The rearrangement uses TRBV7-6 and TRBJ2-3; 8 nucleotides agree with TRBD2. The length of the CDR3 is 15 residues. Germline CDR1 reads SGHVS; CDR2 reads FNYEAQ. V was pared by 1 base and J by 2 bases, with 2 bases of the junction left unmatched. The CDR3 DNA reads as TGTGCCAGCAGCTTAGTCGGGGGGGACACAGATACGCAGTATTTT. Protein sequence: CASSLVGGDTDTQYF.

The J gene is TRBJ2-7, the V gene TRBV5-4; 9 bases are a match to TRBD1. With V trimmed by 4 bases and J by 2 bases, 7 bases remained unmatched. The CDR3 loop spans 15 amino acids. Germline V gives CDR1 SGHNT, CDR2 YYREEE (reference sequence). CDR3 sequence (DNA): TGTGCCAGCAGCCACCCGGGACAGGGTACCTACGAGCAGTACTTC. Protein product: CASSHPGQGTYEQYF.